This paragraph covers one TCR beta chain sequence. Its antigen specificity is not known. There are no base qualities to consult, and no much larger clone falls within one base. CDR1 GTSNPN and CDR2 SVGIG were looked up in the germline V gene (reference sequence). From V the trimming removes 6 bases and from J it removes 5 bases, while the gene matches leave 7 bases of the junction unaccounted for. Including cysteine and phenylalanine, the CDR3 has 13 amino acids. The read is trimmed to its CDR3 DNA, 39 bases read in frame from base 1. Library preparation was by the immunoSEQ multiplex PCR assay. For the multiplex PCR, a mixture combining 60 forward primers for TCR Vbeta segments and 13 reverse primers for TCR Jbeta segments was used. The CDR3 region of rearranged TCR beta genes was amplified from genomic DNA by a multiplex PCR assay. The Illumina HiSeq System was used to sequence the amplified TCR beta libraries as 87-base-pair reads. The paper's processing steps were these. In a later analysis, tens of millions of unique TCR beta chains were counted across the 650 to 750 repertoires, and approximately 11 million of these chains were shared by at least two donors. A nearest-neighbor algorithm error-corrected the raw reads and collapsed the reads into unique sequences, merging closely related sequences to remove PCR and sequencing errors. V, D and J gene segments were assigned by aligning CDR3 sequences to IMGT reference sequences. For a sequence to be retained, at least a six-nucleotide match to both a V gene segment and a J gene segment was required. Rearrangements were classified as productive when the CDR3 lacked stop codons and remained in frame with V and J, and all other rearrangements were classified as non-productive. CDR3 was defined according to IMGT convention as the region running from the second conserved V-encoded cysteine to the conserved J-encoded phenylalanine. Sequences without an unambiguous match to a single V gene segment were excluded from the earlier analysis of about 600 of the donors. In an earlier analysis of 587 of the donors, a V segment was called functional when productive rearrangements were above 56.7%, and segregating when the standard deviation between donors exceeded 5%. A statistical classification framework was built for diagnosing cytomegalovirus status from the catalog of TCR beta chain sequences. V and J gene assignment, in a later analysis, came from comparing TCR nucleotide sequences with IMGT/GENE-DB human TR gene sequences. A later analysis assigned CDR3 sequences and most-parsimonious VDJ recombination scenarios with the TCRdist pipeline. In a later analysis, each TCR beta chain was defined by its CDR3 amino acid sequence together with its V-gene family, and reads lacking a unique V-gene family were excluded. A later analysis removed roughly 590 highly shared, low-generation-probability nucleotide sequences to deal with suspected cross-contamination and a sequencing artifact. In a later analysis, a clonal expansion index was calculated for each public chain from normalized within-repertoire ranks of inferred template counts. Generation probabilities in a later analysis came from a VDJ recombination model fitted to out-of-frame rearrangements, and those results were checked against IGoR. Hypergeometric tests were used in a later analysis to score TCR-TCR, TCR-HLA and TCR-CMV co-occurrence, with a repertoire-size bias correction applied to the TCR pairs. To estimate false discovery rates, a later analysis permuted the HLA or CMV assignments 20 times. In a later analysis, co-occurring TCRs were grouped using DBSCAN, and TCRdist sequence similarity was added for clustering within HLA-allele-positive subsets. For co-occurrence clustering, repertoires with fewer than 30,000 or more than 120,000 public chains were excluded, along with a handful of repertoires with anomalous nucleotide sharing. TCRdb took this table from immuneACCESS and kept in-frame rearrangements with V and J called. Such tables lack part of the clones; where checked against another copy, unresolved V genes explain under half of the gap, and the rest is unexplained. D and trimming come from the DNA, and the V and J calls and clone size come from that table. A total of roughly 300,000 clones appear in this sample, 75% to 90% of them only once. The ten largest clones capture around 4.2% of the sample.

The record originates from a study of cytomegalovirus exposure and HLA in healthy donors (dated by TCRdb to 2016 to 2017). Some background on the complete study: An earlier analysis of fewer than 750 of the donors reported roughly 300 Gb of sequence data and around 100 million unique TCR beta sequences obtained from about 170 million T cells. Roughly 300 gigabases of sequencing data and tens of millions of unique TCR sequences were included in an early release covering about 600 HLA-typed donors. Of the 398 genotyped donors, 80% to 90% were placed in the genetic ancestry cluster associated with self-reported Caucasian donors. The study was designed to test whether signatures of past pathogen exposure could be identified by cataloging public T cell receptors. Using immunosequencing, the study profiled T cell repertoires from 666 subjects and related those repertoires to cytomegalovirus serostatus. In addition to the first cohort of several hundred subjects, a separate validation cohort of approximately 130 different subjects was used. High-throughput TCR immunosequencing, statistical association of individual TCRs with disease status, and machine learning were combined to predict cytomegalovirus infection status. In a later analysis, previously published TCR beta repertoires from about 640 donors were re-analyzed and high-resolution HLA genotyping was added so that TCR occurrence patterns could be studied. In the later analysis, no new phenotypic data were used to find candidate immune exposures; instead, reliance was placed on TCR beta sequences and their occurrence across donors. To decide whether each TCR beta V gene segment behaved as functional or pseudogenic, an earlier analysis of fewer than 750 of the donors relied on high-throughput TCR beta sequencing. Donor age, sex, ethnicity and CMV serostatus were compiled alongside the repertoire data. A later genetic analysis took genome-wide SNP genotypes for about 55% of the roughly 670 donors and used that subset as a discovery cohort. All discovery cohort repertoires had been generated on a single sequencing platform. Both class I and class II loci were covered by HLA typing, at four-digit resolution. The number of typed donors differed by locus: roughly 620-640 for A, B, C, DRB1 and DQB1; roughly 510 for DQA1; around 580 for DPA1; and 400 to 480 for DPB1. Roughly 5 DR-DQ haplotypes were handled as single units for association and clustering, since linkage in the cohort was strong. Among some 400 genotyped donors of the cohort, an average of approximately 200,000 unique TCR beta nucleotide sequences was sequenced per donor, of which about 19% were non-productive.

In total, 600 or so healthy bone marrow donors made up the cohort. At the time of sampling, every cohort member was nominally healthy, though immune exposures that went unrecorded were likely present. The donor was CMV seropositive and belonged to the group of 250 to 300 seropositive cohort members. Every donor gave a peripheral blood sample, and the peripheral blood mononuclear cells from that sample were used for TCR beta sequencing. The Qiagen DNeasy Blood Extraction Kit was used to extract genomic DNA from the blood cell samples. The paper as a whole reports these results and caveats: Some IMGT-functional V segments, including TRBV6-2 and TRBV6-3, could not be told apart with the 87-base-pair reads, so those segments were excluded. At a false discovery rate of 0.05, a later analysis linked 16,000 or so TCR beta sequences to specific HLA alleles. Several of the top co-occurrence clusters appeared to be linked to parvovirus B19, influenza, CMV and Epstein-Barr virus, according to a later analysis. In a later genetic analysis, a missense DCLRE1C variant was associated with V-gene and J-gene trimming of TCR beta chains, and the association was replicated in an independent cohort. Linkage disequilibrium might explain the correlated functional status among segregating V segments, but an unknown experimental factor could not be excluded. Because counts were too low, 15 or so rarely observed V segments, including chromosome 9 orphons, were excluded from the earlier analysis of a few hundred of the donors. A few of the identified cytomegalovirus-associated TCR beta chains were confirmed in vitro to be specific for cytomegalovirus antigens. A total of fewer than 200 TCR beta chains were listed by the study as associated with cytomegalovirus. In a later genetic analysis, fewer N-insertions in productive TCRs were reported among donors in an Asian-associated ancestry cluster than the 666-donor mean. Because some donors lacked HLA typing at each locus, the association tests relied only on the typed subset. A later analysis found that HLA-associated TCR beta chains were more clonally expanded and had lower generation probabilities than equally common non-associated chains. In a later analysis, the rate of TCR association differed among HLA loci, with DRB1 alleles having the most associated TCRs and HLA-C alleles having the fewest. When HLA alleles, especially DR and DQ, strongly co-occurred, attributing TCR associations to individual alleles was difficult. Most CMV-associated TCR beta chains appeared to be HLA-restricted in a later analysis, and the HLA associations seemed to be driven largely by CMV exposure. In an earlier analysis of approximately 590 of the donors, most TCR beta V segments were observed in productive rearrangements about 90% or about 30% of the time, broadly matching IMGT annotations. A group of highly shared sequence variants was considered likely to be a technical artifact of the sequencing pipeline. A further reported finding was that TCR beta sequences accurately predicted the HLA-A and HLA-B alleles for most subjects in the first cohort. The authors suggested that the approach could potentially be generalized to other disease states and immunological phenotypes. The cohort was sequenced for TCR beta chains only, and without alpha or paired-chain data the features that could be detected were limited. Across donors, most TCR sequences were observed very rarely, whereas some public TCRs were present in many individuals. The classifier was reported to diagnose cytomegalovirus status with high specificity and sensitivity in both the original cohort and the validation cohort. CMV serostatus was the only immune exposure information available for the cohort. Roughly uniform sequencing depth across donors was assumed in presence/absence analyses, although this assumption may not hold.

Sequencing was carried out using PBMCs. This chain is built from TRBV30 and TRBJ1-2; 9 central bases correspond to TRBD1. The receptor comes from a man aged 35-49 years in good health and CMV-seropositive. The nucleotide sequence reads as follows: TGTGCCTGCCAGCGGGGGACAGGGTATGGCTACACCTTC. The translation is CACQRGTGYGYTF.